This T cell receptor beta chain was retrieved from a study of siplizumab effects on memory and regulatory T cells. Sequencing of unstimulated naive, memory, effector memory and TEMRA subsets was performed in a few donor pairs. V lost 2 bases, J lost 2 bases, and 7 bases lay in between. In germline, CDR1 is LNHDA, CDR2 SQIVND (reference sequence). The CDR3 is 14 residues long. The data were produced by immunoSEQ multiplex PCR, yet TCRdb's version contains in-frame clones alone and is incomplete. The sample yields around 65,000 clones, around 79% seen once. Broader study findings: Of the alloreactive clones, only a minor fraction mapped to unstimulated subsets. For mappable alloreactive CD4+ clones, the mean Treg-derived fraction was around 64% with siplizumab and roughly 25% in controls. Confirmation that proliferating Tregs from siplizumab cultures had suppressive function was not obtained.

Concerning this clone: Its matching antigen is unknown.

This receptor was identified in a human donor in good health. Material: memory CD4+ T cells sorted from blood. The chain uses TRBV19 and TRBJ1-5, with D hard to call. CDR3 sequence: CASSIPLGNQPQHF. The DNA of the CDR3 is TGTGCCAGTAGTATACCCTTGGGCAATCAGCCCCAGCATTTT.